A single sample is the source of the 13 T cell receptor beta chains below, sequenced in a study of identifying expanded T cells in peripheral blood (dated by TCRdb to between 2017 and 2020). Libraries were built with the immunoSEQ multiplex PCR assay. Drawn from immuneACCESS, this table holds only the in-frame rearrangements with V and J called that TCRdb kept. Clones are partly lost; checked studies trace under half to an unresolved V gene and leave the rest unexplained. This sample has some 65,000 clones in its table, and over 80% of those were observed once. The ten largest clonotypes hold approximately 19% of the sample. The specimen was blood. The source is a person between 18 and 75 years old in good health.

The genes are TRBV9 and TRBJ2-1; D tentatively reads TRBD1 or TRBD2 (5 bases each). From germline, CDR1 is SGDLS and CDR2 YYNGEE. The ends were cut back, 7 bases at V and 9 bases at J, with 11 bases in the middle. CDR3 length equals 11 residues. Here the CDR3 reads CASQRGGEQFF. The CDR3 DNA sequence: TGTGCCAGCCAGCGTGGGGGTGAGCAGTTCTTC.

The sample holds a few counts of this clone. The chain combines TRBV19 with TRBJ1-5, with no clear D. V lost 10 bases and J lost 5, with 15 bases in between. This CDR3 comprises 13 residues. The germline CDR1 and CDR2 sequences are LNHDA and SQIVND (reference sequence). CDR3 in DNA: TGTGCCACCGATGTCCCAGGATATCAGCCCCAGCATTTT. Translating it yields CATDVPGYQPQHF.

This sequence joins TRBV7-3 and TRBJ2-1; TRBD1 is a possible D gene (5 bases). This CDR3 spans 15 amino acids. The germline gives CDR1 SGHTA, CDR2 FQGTGA. Trimming left V 4 bases short and J 7 bases short, with 17 bases between. CDR3 DNA sequence: TGTGCCAGCAGCTACGATGGAGCAGGGAATAATGAGCAGTTCTTC. It encodes CASSYDGAGNNEQFF.

This chain links TRBV2 with TRBJ2-5, with D possibly matching TRBD1 (5 bases). This CDR3 comprises 14 residues. Per germline, CDR1 SNHLY and CDR2 FYNNEI. Trimming left V 4 bases short and J 4 bases short, with 13 bases between. The DNA of the CDR3 is TGTGCCAGCAGTGGCCAGGGTACCCCAGAGACCCAGTACTTC. Its protein product is CASSGQGTPETQYF. The full variable domain, in which reference TRBV2 and TRBJ2-5 provide the parts outside the CDR3, is EPEVTQTPSHQVTQMGQEVILRCVPISNHLYFYWYRQILGQKVEFLVSFYNNEISEKSEIFDDQFSVERPDGSNFTLKIRSTKLEDSAMYFCASSGQGTPETQYFGPGTRLLVL.

This clone came up a few times. This chain joins TRBV5-4 and TRBJ1-4, with 7 bases identical to TRBD1. The CDR3 spans 15 residues. Germline CDR1 reads SGHNT; CDR2 reads YYREEE (reference sequence). The J segment lost 8 bases and the V segment lost 4 bases, leaving 11 bases of the junction unmatched. CDR3 amino acids: CASSPNRGIKEKLFF. The CDR3 DNA reads as TGTGCCAGCAGCCCGAACAGGGGAATAAAAGAAAAACTGTTTTTT.

The chain links TRBV15 to TRBJ1-6; D perhaps matches TRBD1 (6 bases). The germline gives CDR1 LNHNV, CDR2 YYDKDF (reference sequence). CDR3 length equals 15 residues. Trimming stripped 5 bases from V and 10 bases from J, with 18 bases between. CDR3 loop: CATSPGHRAGSPLHF. The CDR3 region has the DNA TGTGCCACCAGCCCGGGGCACAGGGCAGGGTCACCCCTCCACTTT.

J is TRBJ1-1 and V is TRBV27; the D is unclear. CDR1 is MNHEY, CDR2 SMNVEV, per germline (reference sequence). V lost 3 bases and J 12 bases, leaving 11 bases between the germline ends. The CDR3 runs 11 residues. The DNA of the CDR3 is TGTGCCAGCAGTTTGGGTCAGAGAACTTTCTTT. Translating gives CASSLGQRTFF.

The chain employs TRBV15 and TRBJ2-2; D unclear. Germline V gene lookup returns CDR1 LNHNV and CDR2 YYDKDF (reference sequence). The length of the CDR3 is 14 residues. The V end lost 0 bases, the J end lost 5 bases, and 7 bases lay between the germline ends. For the CDR3, the DNA is TGTGCCACCAGCAGAGAGGGGTTGACCGGGGAGCTGTTTTTT. This translates into CATSREGLTGELFF.

The V gene is TRBV27, the J gene TRBJ1-4, with a possible D match to TRBD1 (6 bases). The germline gives CDR1 MNHEY, CDR2 SMNVEV (reference sequence). V shed 6 bases and J shed 3 bases, with 14 bases lying between them. The length of the CDR3 is 15 residues. The CDR3 DNA is TGTGCCAGCAGCCTTGGACAGCATCCTAATGAAAAACTGTTTTTT. Translated: CASSLGQHPNEKLFF.

V gene TRBV6-5 combines with J gene TRBJ1-2; D is unclear. This CDR3 region has 14 residues. V was pared by 6 bases and J by 4 bases, with 15 bases between. CDR1 and CDR2 (germline): MNHEY, SVGAGI. In DNA form, the CDR3 reads TGTGCCAGCAGCCCCCCGGCAAGGGCCTATGGCTACACCTTC. The encoded protein is CASSPPARAYGYTF.

This clone was seen only a few times. J is TRBJ2-1 and V is TRBV10-2, with 9 positions matching TRBD2. CDR3 size: 14 residues. Germline lookup yields CDR1 WSHSY and CDR2 SAAADI. The trim removed 3 bases at V and 10 bases at J, leaving 7 bases unmatched. CDR3 nucleotides: TGCGCCAGCAGTGAAATGGCGGGAGGGGGGGAGCAGTTCTTC. This encodes CASSEMAGGGEQFF.

The chain employs TRBV9 and TRBJ2-7; a possible D gene is TRBD1 (5 bases). Germline V CDR1 and CDR2: SGDLS, YYNGEE. V dropped 0 bases and J dropped 0 bases, with 13 bases sitting between them. The CDR3 totals 16 residues. CDR3 in amino acids: CASSVVTDPHSYEQYV. For the CDR3, the DNA is TGTGCCAGCAGCGTAGTGACAGACCCTCACTCCTACGAGCAGTACGTC.

This chain joins TRBV5-4 and TRBJ2-7, with D possibly matching TRBD1 (6 bases). Germline V gives CDR1 SGHNT, CDR2 YYREEE (reference sequence). V lost 4 bases to trimming and J lost 0 bases, with 17 bases between them. This CDR3 contains 16 residues. Here the CDR3 DNA reads TGTGCCAGCAGCGGGGCTTTGGGACAATCCTCCTACGAGCAGTACTTC. Protein sequence: CASSGALGQSSYEQYF.